Shown below are 31 T cell receptor beta chains from a single sample sequenced in a study of T cell clonality in common variable immunodeficiency. Study observations and caveats: Fewer deletions and N-nucleotide insertions were reportedly seen in common variable immunodeficiency TCR beta sequences.

Generated by immunoSEQ multiplex PCR, the TCRdb table keeps only in-frame clones and is missing some. The sample contains roughly 39,000 clones, none occurring once; roughly 6% lies in the top ten. These receptors have no identified antigens. The material sequenced was peripheral blood mononuclear cells. The receptor source for this set is a human donor with common variable immunodeficiency.

In its sample, this clone was seen many times. The sequenced fragment ends 3 residues before the CDR3 boundary, so the rest is inferred from the germline J gene. J is TRBJ2-5 and V is TRBV20-1; D remains unclear. V dropped 4 bases and J dropped 3 bases, with 3 bases sitting between them. This CDR3 is built from 10 residues. The germline V gene has CDR1 DFQATT and CDR2 SNEGSKA (reference sequence). The CDR3 sequence is CSATEETQYF. Partial CDR3 DNA: TGCAGTGCTACAGAAGAGACC.

This clone was seen ten or more times. The read ends 3 residues shy of where the CDR3 ends; the end is completed using the germline J gene. The chain is built from TRBV19 and TRBJ1-5; 10 bases are shared with TRBD1. V gave up 7 bases and J gave up 5 bases; unmatched junction bases: 11. Looked up from germline, CDR1 is LNHDA and CDR2 is SQIVND (reference sequence). The CDR3 is made up of 16 amino acids. CDR3 sequence reads: CASNVLGQGDYQPQHF. The DNA read from the CDR3 is TGTGCCAGTAACGTCCTCGGACAGGGGGATTATCAGCCC.

This clone showed up many times. The read terminates 3 residues before the CDR3 end, so the remaining end is supplied by the germline J gene. The rearrangement links TRBV19 to TRBJ2-1; D gene uncertain. Trimming removed 6 bases at V and 1 base at J, with 13 bases between. Germline V gene lookup returns CDR1 LNHDA and CDR2 SQIVND (reference sequence). This CDR3 is built from 15 residues. CDR3 sequence reads: CASRTRGGSYNEQFF. CDR3 DNA (partial): TGTGCCAGTAGGACCCGCGGTGGGTCCTACAATGAG.

This clone was detected many times. The sequence runs out 3 residues before the end of the CDR3; the remainder is reconstructed from the germline J gene. The chain couples TRBV18 to TRBJ2-2; no clear D. Looked up from germline, CDR1 is KGHSH and CDR2 is LQKENI. The CDR3 is 15 amino acids. The V end was cut by 2 bases, the J end by 4 bases, with 11 bases between. Incomplete CDR3 DNA: TGTGCCAGCTCACCAATTTTAATGGCCACCGGGGAG. It yields the protein CASSPILMATGE. In full, the CDR3 is CASSPILMATGELFF.

At least ten counts were recorded for this clone. The missing CDR3 end, 3 residues past where the read stops, is filled in from the germline J gene. This chain uses TRBV23-1 with TRBJ1-5; D possibly corresponds to TRBD1 (5 bases). TRBV23-1 is placed among ORFs of uncertain function. Trimming took 1 base from V and 0 from J, leaving 13 bases between them. CDR3 length: 17 residues. CDR3 residues: CASSQWPGRVSNQPQHF. The CDR3 DNA, read in part, is TGCGCCAGCAGTCAATGGCCCGGCAGGGTTAGCAATCAGCCC.

With respect to this clone: The CDR3 end is not reached by the read, which stops 3 residues before it; the germline J gene fills it in. The chain joins TRBV6-2 or TRBV6-3 to TRBJ2-2; 8 bases agree with TRBD1. CDR3 length: 15 amino acids. V trimming: 10 bases; J trimming: 6 bases; junction bases outside the gene matches: 13. Germline V gives CDR1 MNHEY, CDR2 SVGEGT. The CDR3 bases that were read are TGTGCCACCCGAGTCGGGGACAGGAGGGCCGGGGAG. Its protein product is CATRVGDRRAGE. The CDR3 in its entirety is CATRVGDRRAGELFF.

This clone appeared many times. The read halts 3 residues ahead of the CDR3 end, with the missing end drawn from the germline J gene. The chain is built from TRBV7-2 and TRBJ1-1, with TRBD1 matching over 7 bases. Germline V CDR1 and CDR2: SGHTA, FQGNSA. CDR3 length: 14 residues. Losses at the gene ends were 0 bases for V and 7 bases for J; bases not matched to a gene: 5. The CDR3 protein is CASSLAGTVIEAFF. The DNA read from the CDR3 is TGTGCCAGCAGCTTAGCCGGGACAGTAATTGAA.

This clone was seen at least ten times. The observed sequence ends 3 residues before the CDR3 terminus, with the missing tail filled in from the germline J gene. The sample contains more than one DNA sequence encoding this CDR3. The chain combines TRBV29-1 with TRBJ2-5, with a tentative D call TRBD1 (5 bases). The CDR3 loop spans 13 amino acids. Germline CDR1 reads SQVTM; CDR2 reads ANQGSEA. V was pared by 7 bases and J by 5 bases, with 17 bases between. The CDR3 loop reads CSGSLTVGETQYF. Partial CDR3 DNA: TGCAGCGGGTCTCTGACAGTAGGTGAGACC.

There are many counts of this clone. CDR3 bases read: TGCAGTGTCTTTACCGGGGAG. Protein: CSVFTGE. In full, the CDR3 is CSVFTGELFF. The genes are TRBV20-1 and TRBJ2-2; D is unresolved. The CDR3 is cut off 3 residues early in the read; its end comes from the germline J gene. Trimming shortened V by 7 bases and J by 5 bases, and 5 bases separated the two germline ends. This CDR3 comprises 10 residues. The germline V gene encodes CDR1 DFQATT and CDR2 SNEGSKA (reference sequence).

Partial CDR3 DNA: TGTGCCAGCAGCCACTTACCCAGGGGAGGCGAG. Translation gives CASSHLPRGGE. The full CDR3 reads CASSHLPRGGEQYF. V and J are TRBV5-6 and TRBJ2-7, with D perhaps given as TRBD1 or TRBD2 (6 bases each). The read is 3 residues too short to cover the CDR3 end, so that end is filled in from the germline J gene. The germline V and J ends were trimmed by 4 bases and 6 bases, with 17 bases remaining between them. The germline gives CDR1 SGHDT, CDR2 YYEEEE. This CDR3 comprises 14 residues.

This clone was found many times. The read ends 3 residues shy of where the CDR3 ends; the end is completed using the germline J gene. V and J are TRBV7-9 and TRBJ2-5; D is possibly TRBD1 (6 bases). Trimming removed 2 bases at V and 1 base at J, with 11 bases between. This CDR3 has 15 amino acids. Germline V lookup: CDR1 SEHNR, CDR2 FQNEAQ (reference sequence). The CDR3 bases that were read are TGTGCCAGCAGCTTAATCCCGGACAGCCAAGAGACC. Translating gives CASSLIPDSQET. The whole CDR3 reads CASSLIPDSQETQYF.

This clone came up a few times. The read halts 3 residues ahead of the CDR3 end, with the missing end drawn from the germline J gene. This sample includes further DNA sequences coding for the same CDR3. The V and J genes are TRBV19 and TRBJ2-1; a possible D gene is TRBD2 (6 bases). The germline V gene has CDR1 LNHDA and CDR2 SQIVND (reference sequence). Trimming took off 5 bases at V and 3 bases at J, with 11 bases between the two ends. The CDR3 has 14 amino acids. CDR3: CASSSGGDYNEQFF. CDR3 bases read: TGTGCCAGTAGTTCTGGAGGGGACTACAATGAG.

Turning to this clone: The read terminates 3 residues before the CDR3 end, so the remaining end is supplied by the germline J gene. V gene TRBV7-8 combines with J gene TRBJ2-4; 9 positions match TRBD1. From germline, CDR1 is SGHVS and CDR2 FQNEAQ. With V trimmed by 5 bases and J by 2 bases, 10 bases remained unmatched. The CDR3 has 17 residues. Incomplete CDR3 DNA: TGTGCCAGCAGCAGGGGACAGGGTACACTAACCAAAAACATT. Translation: CASSRGQGTLTKNI. The complete CDR3 reads CASSRGQGTLTKNIQYF.

This clone was seen ten or more times. Read data end 3 residues before the CDR3 end; the end is taken from the germline J gene. The chain carries TRBV19 and TRBJ1-2; 9 bases agree with TRBD1. The CDR3 is made up of 15 amino acids. CDR1 is LNHDA and CDR2 is SQIVND in the germline V gene (reference sequence). The part of the CDR3 DNA that was read is TGTGCCAGTAGTACACAGGGGGCGCTCGGAGGCGGC. Amino acids: CASSTQGALGGG. In full, the CDR3 reads CASSTQGALGGGYTF. The full variable domain, rest sourced from reference TRBV19 and TRBJ1-2, is DGGITQSPKYLFRKEGQNVTLSCEQNLNHDAMYWYRQDPGQGLRLIYYSQIVNDFQKGDIAEGYSVSREKKESFPLTVTSAQKNPTAFYLCASSTQGALGGGYTFGSGTRLTVV.

A remark on this clone: From the germline J gene comes the end of the CDR3, since the read stops 3 residues before it. The V gene is TRBV19, the J gene TRBJ1-4; D may be TRBD1 (6 bases). Germline V lookup: CDR1 LNHDA, CDR2 SQIVND (reference sequence). This CDR3 is 11 amino acids long. Here the CDR3 reads CASSIGQELFF. Incomplete CDR3 DNA: TGTGCCAGTAGTATAGGACAGGAA. The complete variable domain, with remaining parts taken from reference TRBV19 and TRBJ1-4, reads DGGITQSPKYLFRKEGQNVTLSCEQNLNHDAMYWYRQDPGQGLRLIYYSQIVNDFQKGDIAEGYSVSREKKESFPLTVTSAQKNPTAFYLCASSIGQELFFGSGTQLSVL.

With respect to this clone: The CDR3 goes on 3 residues after the read ends, and that part is filled in from the germline J gene. The chain combines TRBV19 with TRBJ2-7, with a tentative D call TRBD1 (5 bases). CDR1 is LNHDA, CDR2 SQIVND, per germline (reference sequence). The CDR3 length is 14 residues. Trimming cost V 3 bases and J 5 bases, with 14 bases left between them. CDR3 region: CASSISSARDEQYF. The covered CDR3 bases are TGTGCCAGTAGTATCTCCAGCGCCAGGGACGAG. The complete variable domain, with remaining parts taken from reference TRBV19 and TRBJ2-7, reads DGGITQSPKYLFRKEGQNVTLSCEQNLNHDAMYWYRQDPGQGLRLIYYSQIVNDFQKGDIAEGYSVSREKKESFPLTVTSAQKNPTAFYLCASSISSARDEQYFGPGTRLTVT.

This clone was seen many times. The read ends 3 residues early relative to the CDR3; the germline J gene fills the gap. V is TRBV2 and J is TRBJ2-1; TRBD1 aligns across 9 bases. V lost 8 bases to trimming and J lost 8 bases; unmatched junction nucleotides: 10. CDR1 is SNHLY and CDR2 is FYNNEI in the germline V gene. The CDR3 extends over 14 amino acids. Incomplete CDR3 DNA: TGTGCCAGCCTGGGACAGGGTGGGCTCGATGAG. The encoded protein is CASLGQGGLDE. From start to end, the CDR3 is CASLGQGGLDEQFF.

This clone occurred many times. The missing CDR3 end, 3 residues past where the read stops, is filled in from the germline J gene. The V call is TRBV10-1, the J call TRBJ2-1; D perhaps matches TRBD2 (5 bases). Germline V lookup: CDR1 WNHNN, CDR2 SYGVQD (reference sequence). Trimming pared 2 bases from V and 8 bases from J, leaving 16 bases between. This CDR3 spans 15 amino acids. The CDR3 spells CASSEGRGSSDEQFF. CDR3 DNA (partial): TGCGCCAGCAGTGAGGGGCGCGGGTCTTCGGATGAG.

In the case of this clone: The CDR3 extends 3 residues past the end of the read, so its final part is completed from the germline J gene. The chain employs TRBV19 and TRBJ2-3; 7 nucleotides agree with TRBD2. CDR3 length: 16 residues. CDR1 is LNHDA and CDR2 is SQIVND in the germline V gene (reference sequence). The V and J ends lost 5 bases and 1 base, in that order; junction bases with no gene match: 9. The CDR3 loop reads CASSPREGAGTDTQYF. The covered CDR3 bases are TGTGCCAGTAGTCCCAGGGAGGGAGCAGGCACAGATACG.

This clone was counted only a few times. The observed sequence ends 3 residues before the CDR3 terminus, with the missing tail filled in from the germline J gene. The chain uses TRBV2 and TRBJ1-4, with TRBD1 matching over 7 bases. The germline gives CDR1 SNHLY, CDR2 FYNNEI. This CDR3 has 16 residues. J lost 0 bases, V lost 6 bases, and 7 bases had no gene match. The CDR3 loop is CASRREGAATNEKLFF. The CDR3 DNA, read in part, is TGTGCCAGCAGAAGGGAGGGGGCTGCAACTAATGAAAAA.

The sample holds many counts of this clone. The read halts 3 residues ahead of the CDR3 end, with the missing end drawn from the germline J gene. The rearrangement uses TRBV20-1 and TRBJ2-3; 9 bases agree with TRBD2. Germline V CDR1 and CDR2: DFQATT, SNEGSKA (reference sequence). The CDR3 is made up of 15 amino acids. The trim removed 3 bases at V and 6 bases at J, leaving 10 bases unmatched. CDR3 residues: CSASGIAGEGDTQYF. The sequenced part of the CDR3 DNA is TGCAGTGCTAGCGGTATAGCGGGAGAGGGGGATACG.

Notes on this clone: The CDR3 end falls 3 residues outside the read, so it is completed with the germline J gene. The rearrangement links TRBV19 to TRBJ2-5; TRBD1 matches at 8 bases. The germline V gene encodes CDR1 LNHDA and CDR2 SQIVND (reference sequence). The CDR3 spans 16 residues. V shed 0 bases and J 5 bases; nucleotides not matched to a gene: 8. The CDR3 region is CASSIDATGVLETQYF. The DNA read from the CDR3 is TGTGCCAGTAGTATAGACGCGACAGGGGTGCTCGAGACC.

This clone was observed at least ten times. The read ends 3 residues early relative to the CDR3; the germline J gene fills the gap. The chain carries TRBV7-8 and TRBJ2-1; 8 bases line up with TRBD1. In germline, CDR1 is SGHVS, CDR2 FQNEAQ. J was trimmed by 5 bases and V by 5 bases; bases with no gene match: 11. CDR3 length equals 16 residues. The CDR3 here is CASSPGYRGSHNEQFF. The part of the CDR3 DNA that was read is TGTGCCAGCAGCCCTGGGTACAGGGGGTCCCACAATGAG.

As for this clone: The CDR3 end falls 3 residues outside the read, so it is completed with the germline J gene. The chain recombines TRBV30 with TRBJ2-2; TRBD1 matches at 9 bases. The V gene's germline CDR1 is GTSNPN and CDR2 SVGIG (reference sequence). The V segment lost 6 bases and the J segment 7 bases; nucleotides outside the gene matches: 15. The CDR3 sequence is 16 residues long. The sequenced CDR3 bases are TGTGCCTGTAGCCAGCCGGGACAGGGAGTTATCGGGGAG. Translating it yields CACSQPGQGVIGE. Given in full, the CDR3 is CACSQPGQGVIGELFF. The full variable domain, rest sourced from reference TRBV30 and TRBJ2-2, is SQTIHQWPATLVQPVGSPLSLECTVEGTSNPNLYWYRQAAGRGLQLLFYSVGIGQISSEVPQNLSASRPQDRQFILSSKKLLLSDSGFYLCACSQPGQGVIGELFFGEGSRLTVL.

This clone was counted many times. The covered CDR3 bases are TGTGCCAGCAGCTTTCAGGGGCTTCACAACACTGAA. Its protein is CASSFQGLHNTE. The CDR3 in full is CASSFQGLHNTEAFF. The chain uses TRBV7-9 and TRBJ1-1; tentative D call: TRBD1 (6 bases). The read halts 3 residues ahead of the CDR3 end, with the missing end drawn from the germline J gene. Germline loops: CDR1 SEHNR, CDR2 FQNEAQ (reference sequence). The CDR3 has 15 residues. The V and J ends lost 3 bases and 2 bases respectively, with 13 bases between them.

This clone was detected many times. With the read ending 3 residues before the CDR3 end, the germline J gene is used to fill in that end. V gene TRBV7-2 combines with J gene TRBJ2-4, with D perhaps matching TRBD2 (6 bases). The CDR3 contains 14 residues. CDR1 and CDR2 (germline): SGHTA, FQGNSA. Incomplete CDR3 DNA: TGTGCCAGCAGCCTCTTAGCGGAGTTAGGATCT. Its translation is CASSLLAELGS. In full, the CDR3 reads CASSLLAELGSQYF.

This clone was seen a handful of times. Read data end 3 residues before the CDR3 end; the end is taken from the germline J gene. The rearrangement uses TRBV7-2 and TRBJ2-7; D is possibly TRBD1 (6 bases). Germline assignment: CDR1 SGHTA and CDR2 FQGNSA. The CDR3 loop spans 12 amino acids. V lost 5 bases to trimming and J lost 6 bases, with 11 bases between them. CDR3 loop: CASSEQGTEQYF. CDR3 DNA (partial): TGTGCCAGCAGCGAACAGGGTACCGAG.

This clone was seen a handful of times. The read ends 3 residues early relative to the CDR3; the germline J gene fills the gap. The rearrangement links TRBV6-2 or TRBV6-3 to TRBJ1-5; TRBD1 matches at 7 bases. The CDR3 extends over 13 amino acids. Trimming at V came to 6 bases and at J to 7 bases, leaving 6 bases not matched to a gene. CDR1 is MNHEY and CDR2 is SVGEGT in the germline V gene. The CDR3 is CASRDRAGQPQHF. Incomplete CDR3 DNA: TGTGCCAGCAGAGACAGGGCAGGGCAGCCC.

This clone was counted many times. With the read ending 3 residues before the CDR3 end, the germline J gene is used to fill in that end. The chain recombines TRBV6-2 or TRBV6-3 with TRBJ2-4; no firm D call. The V gene's germline CDR1 is MNHEY and CDR2 SVGEGT. The CDR3 loop spans 15 amino acids. V was cut by 2 bases and J by 0 bases, with 8 bases left in between. The CDR3 bases that were read are TGTGCCAGCAGTTACAATACGGGAGCCAAAAACATT. It specifies CASSYNTGAKNI. The full CDR3 sequence reads CASSYNTGAKNIQYF.

This clone was counted only a few times. Read coverage stops 3 residues before the CDR3 terminus; the germline J gene supplies the remainder. The chain recombines TRBV6-1 with TRBJ2-3, with a tentative D call TRBD2 (5 bases). The CDR3 is 13 amino acids. Trimming shortened V by 4 bases and J by 1 base, and 6 bases separated the two germline ends. From germline, CDR1 is MNHNS and CDR2 SASEGT. The CDR3 here is CASSAGGTDTQYF. CDR3 DNA (partial): TGTGCCAGCAGTGCCGGGGGCACAGATACG.

Points on this clone: The CDR3 end lies 3 residues beyond the end of the read and is filled in from the germline J gene. V gene TRBV19 combines with J gene TRBJ2-5, with 7 bases lining up with TRBD2. Germline V gene sequence: CDR1 LNHDA, CDR2 SQIVND (reference sequence). The CDR3 consists of 14 residues. With V trimmed by 5 bases and J by 6 bases, 9 bases remained unmatched. CDR3 residues: CASSVSGEGKTQYF. The sequenced part of the CDR3 DNA is TGTGCCAGTAGTGTTTCCGGGGAGGGAAAGACC.